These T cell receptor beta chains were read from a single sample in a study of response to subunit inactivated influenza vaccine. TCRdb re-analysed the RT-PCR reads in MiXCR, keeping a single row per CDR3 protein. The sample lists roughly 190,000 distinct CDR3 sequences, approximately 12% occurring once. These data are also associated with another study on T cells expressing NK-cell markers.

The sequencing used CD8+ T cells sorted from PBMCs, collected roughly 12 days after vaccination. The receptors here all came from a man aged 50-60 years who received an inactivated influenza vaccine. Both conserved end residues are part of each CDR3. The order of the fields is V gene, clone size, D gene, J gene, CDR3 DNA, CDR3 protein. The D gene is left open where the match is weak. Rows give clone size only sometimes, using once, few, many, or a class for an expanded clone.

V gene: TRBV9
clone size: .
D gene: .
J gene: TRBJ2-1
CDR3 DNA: TGTGCCAGCAGCGTAGAAGGGGTGTACAATGAGCAGTTCTTC
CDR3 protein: CASSVEGVYNEQFF

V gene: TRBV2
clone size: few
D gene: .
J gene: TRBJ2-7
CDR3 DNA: TGTGCCAGCAGTTCAATTCAGCGCGACAGGCCCGCAGACTACGAGCAGTACTTC
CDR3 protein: CASSSIQRDRPADYEQYF

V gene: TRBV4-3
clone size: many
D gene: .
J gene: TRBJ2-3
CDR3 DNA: TGCGCCAGCAGCCCACACCTCTGGGGGGATGGAGATACGCAGTATTTT
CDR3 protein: CASSPHLWGDGDTQYF

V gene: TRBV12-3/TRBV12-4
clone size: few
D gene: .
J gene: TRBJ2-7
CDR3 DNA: TGTGCCAGCAGTTTATCAGGGATCAACGAGCAGTACTTC
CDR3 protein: CASSLSGINEQYF

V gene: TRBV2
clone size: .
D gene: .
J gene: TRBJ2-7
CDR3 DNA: TGTGCCAGCAACCTGGACAGCTCCTACGAGCAGTACTTC
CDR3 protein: CASNLDSSYEQYF

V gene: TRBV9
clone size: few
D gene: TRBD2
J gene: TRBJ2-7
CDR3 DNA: TGTGCCAGCAGCGAACTAGCGGGAGTCGGTTACGAGCAGTACTTC
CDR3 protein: CASSELAGVGYEQYF

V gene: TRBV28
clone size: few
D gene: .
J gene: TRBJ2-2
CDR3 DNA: TGTGCCAGCAGTCTTTTGACAGGCAACACCGGGGAGCTGTTTTTT
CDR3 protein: CASSLLTGNTGELFF

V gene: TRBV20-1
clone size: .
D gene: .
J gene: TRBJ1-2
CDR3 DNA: TGCAGTGCTAGACTTCCCCGGGATTTCCCCTTCTATGGCTACACCTTC
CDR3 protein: CSARLPRDFPFYGYTF

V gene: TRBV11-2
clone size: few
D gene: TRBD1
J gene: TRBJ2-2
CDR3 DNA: TGTGCCAGCAGCTTAGATTGGACAGGGGAGAACACCGGGGAGCTGTTTTTT
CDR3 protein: CASSLDWTGENTGELFF

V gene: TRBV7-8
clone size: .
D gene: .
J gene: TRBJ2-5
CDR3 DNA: TGTGCCAGCAGCCCGGAGGTTAGGGATGAGGAGACCCAGTACTTC
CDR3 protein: CASSPEVRDEETQYF

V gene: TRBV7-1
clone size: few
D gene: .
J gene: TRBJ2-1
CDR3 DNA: TGTGCCAGCAGCTCAAAGATCCGGTCGGTGCAGGACCTAAAAGGGAGCTCCTACAATGAGCAGTTCTTC
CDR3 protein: CASSSKIRSVQDLKGSSYNEQFF

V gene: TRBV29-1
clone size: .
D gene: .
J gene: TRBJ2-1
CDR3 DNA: TGCAGCGTTGACAGGGAAAATTACAATGAGCAGTTCTTC
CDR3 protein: CSVDRENYNEQFF

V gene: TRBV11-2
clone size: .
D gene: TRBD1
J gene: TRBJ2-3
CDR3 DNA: TGTGCCAGCAGCTTACCCGGGACAGTAAGCACAGATACGCAGTATTTT
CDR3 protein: CASSLPGTVSTDTQYF

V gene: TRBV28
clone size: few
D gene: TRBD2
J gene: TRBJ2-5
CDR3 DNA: TGTGCCAGCAGTTCTCCACTAATACCCCAGCGGGGGTCCCAGTACTTC
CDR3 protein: CASSSPLIPQRGSQYF

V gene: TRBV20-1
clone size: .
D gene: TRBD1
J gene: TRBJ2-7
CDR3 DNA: TGCAGTGCTAGGACAGGGGTCGAGCAGTACTTC
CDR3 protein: CSARTGVEQYF

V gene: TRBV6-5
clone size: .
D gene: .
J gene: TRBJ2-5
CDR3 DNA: TGTGCCAGCAGTTACGGTAGAGTCCGGGACCAACCTCAAGAGACCCAGTACTTC
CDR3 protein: CASSYGRVRDQPQETQYF

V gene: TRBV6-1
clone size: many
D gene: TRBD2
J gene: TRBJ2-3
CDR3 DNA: TGTGCCAGCAGTCCCACTAGCGGGGGTACAGATACGCAGTATTTT
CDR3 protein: CASSPTSGGTDTQYF

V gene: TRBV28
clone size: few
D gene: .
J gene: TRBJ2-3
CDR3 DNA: TGTGCCAGCAGTTTATTAGTGGGGAGCACAGATACGCAGTATTTT
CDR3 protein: CASSLLVGSTDTQYF

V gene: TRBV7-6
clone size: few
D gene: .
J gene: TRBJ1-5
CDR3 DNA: TGTGCCAGCAGCTTAGCCCCCGAAAATCAGCCCCAGCATTTT
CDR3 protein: CASSLAPENQPQHF

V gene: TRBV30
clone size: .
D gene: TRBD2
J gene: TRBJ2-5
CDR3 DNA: TGTGCCTGGAGTGTGATTTTAGCGGGGACGACCCAAGAGACCCAGTACTTC
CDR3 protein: CAWSVILAGTTQETQYF

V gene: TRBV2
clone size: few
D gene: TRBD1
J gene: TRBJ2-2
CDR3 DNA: TGTGCCAGCAGAGAGACAGGGGGCATTAACACCGGGGAGCTGTTTTTT
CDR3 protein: CASRETGGINTGELFF

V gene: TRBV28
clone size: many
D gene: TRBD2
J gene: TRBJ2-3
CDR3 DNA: TGTGCCAGCAGTTTCGTTCTTCGGTTGGATTCGACTAGCCTCACAGATACGCAGTATTTT
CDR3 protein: CASSFVLRLDSTSLTDTQYF

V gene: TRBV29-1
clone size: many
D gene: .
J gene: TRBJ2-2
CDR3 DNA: TGCAGCGTTGAAGAACTAGGGGGGGAGCTGTTTTTT
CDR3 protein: CSVEELGGELFF

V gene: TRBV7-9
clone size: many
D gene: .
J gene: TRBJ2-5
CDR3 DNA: TGTGCCAGCAGCTTTCCCTTGGAGACCCAGTACTTC
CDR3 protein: CASSFPLETQYF

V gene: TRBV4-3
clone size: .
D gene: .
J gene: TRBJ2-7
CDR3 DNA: TGCGCCAGCAGCCAAGATTTGGGACGGTCCTACGAGCAGTACTTC
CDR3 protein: CASSQDLGRSYEQYF

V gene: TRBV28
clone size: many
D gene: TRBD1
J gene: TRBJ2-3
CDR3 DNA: TGTGCCAGCAGTTTCCTCTTGGGACAGGGGGCAGATACGCAGTATTTT
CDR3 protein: CASSFLLGQGADTQYF

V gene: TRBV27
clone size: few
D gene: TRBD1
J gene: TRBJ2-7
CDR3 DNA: TGTGCCAGCAGTCCCACTCGACAGGGTCGAGAGCAGTACTTC
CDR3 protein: CASSPTRQGREQYF

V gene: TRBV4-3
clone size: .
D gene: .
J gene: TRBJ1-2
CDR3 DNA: TGCGCCAGCAGCCAAGAGGAACAGGGAAACTATGGCTACACCTTC
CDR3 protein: CASSQEEQGNYGYTF

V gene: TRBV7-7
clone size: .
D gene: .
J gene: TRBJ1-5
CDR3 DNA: TGTGCTAGCAGCTTAGTCCTTCCCCGGACTAGCAATCAGCCCCAGCATTTT
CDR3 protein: CASSLVLPRTSNQPQHF

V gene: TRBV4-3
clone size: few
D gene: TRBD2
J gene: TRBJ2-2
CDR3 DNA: TGCGCCAGCAGCCAAGATTGGGCTAGCGGGGGCCTGAACACCGGGGAGCTGTTTTTT
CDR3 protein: CASSQDWASGGLNTGELFF

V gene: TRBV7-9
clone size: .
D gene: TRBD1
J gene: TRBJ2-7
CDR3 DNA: TGTGCCAGCAGCACACCGGGACAGGGGGCGATCTACGAGCAGTACTTC
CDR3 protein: CASSTPGQGAIYEQYF

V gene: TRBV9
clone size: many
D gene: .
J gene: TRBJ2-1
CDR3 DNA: TGTGCCAGCAGCAAGACAGTAACCTCGCGGGATGAGCAGTTCTTC
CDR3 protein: CASSKTVTSRDEQFF

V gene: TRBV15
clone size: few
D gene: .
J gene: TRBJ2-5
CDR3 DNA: TGTGCCACCAGCAGAGAACAGGGAAGCGGGTGGGAGACCCAGTACTTC
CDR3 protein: CATSREQGSGWETQYF

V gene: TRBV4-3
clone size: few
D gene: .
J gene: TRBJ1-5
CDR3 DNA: TGCGCCAGCAGCCAAGATCCCCAGCCTAATCAGCCCCAGCATTTT
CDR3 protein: CASSQDPQPNQPQHF

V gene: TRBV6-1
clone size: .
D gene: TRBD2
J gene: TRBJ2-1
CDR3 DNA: TGTGCCAGCAGCCTGGGACTAGCGGGAAGCTACAATGAGCAGTTCTTC
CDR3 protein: CASSLGLAGSYNEQFF

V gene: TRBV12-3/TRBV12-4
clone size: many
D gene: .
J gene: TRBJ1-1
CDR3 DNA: TGTGCCAGCAGGGTTAACACTGAAGCTTTCTTT
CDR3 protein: CASRVNTEAFF

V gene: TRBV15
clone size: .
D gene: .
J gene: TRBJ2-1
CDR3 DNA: TGTGCCACCAGCAGACAGGGGGAGGGTGAGCAGTTCTTC
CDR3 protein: CATSRQGEGEQFF

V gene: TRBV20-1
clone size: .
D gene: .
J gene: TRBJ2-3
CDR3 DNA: TGCAGTGCTAGTTGGCAGGCAGATACGCAGTATTTT
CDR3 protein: CSASWQADTQYF

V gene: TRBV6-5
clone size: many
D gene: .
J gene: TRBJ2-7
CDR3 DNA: TGTGCCAGCAGTTTGCAGGATTCTGACGAGCAGTACTTC
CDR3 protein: CASSLQDSDEQYF

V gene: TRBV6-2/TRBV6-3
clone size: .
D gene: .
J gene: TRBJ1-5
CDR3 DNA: TGTGCCAGCACATCCCGCCGGTTAGGGGGGAGGGGCAATCAGCCCCAGCATTTT
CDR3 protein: CASTSRRLGGRGNQPQHF

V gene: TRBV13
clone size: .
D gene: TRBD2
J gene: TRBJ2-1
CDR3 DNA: TGTGCCAGCAGCTTGGGGACTAGCGCTAATGAGCAGTTCTTC
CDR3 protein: CASSLGTSANEQFF

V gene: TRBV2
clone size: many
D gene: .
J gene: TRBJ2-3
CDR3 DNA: TGTGCCAGCAGTGGTCTAGCGATCAGCACAGATACGCAGTATTTT
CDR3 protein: CASSGLAISTDTQYF

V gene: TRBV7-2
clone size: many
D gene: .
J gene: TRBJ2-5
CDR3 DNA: TGTGCCAGCAGCTTACAAATTCGGAGAGTCGGTGAGACCCAGTACTTC
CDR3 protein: CASSLQIRRVGETQYF

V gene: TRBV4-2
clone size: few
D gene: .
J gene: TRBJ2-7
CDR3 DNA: TGTGCCAGCAGCCAGATGGACATTCCAAGCTCCTACGAGCAGTACTTC
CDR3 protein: CASSQMDIPSSYEQYF

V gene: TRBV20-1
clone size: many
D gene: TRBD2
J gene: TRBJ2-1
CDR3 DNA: TGCAGTGCCATGCGACTAGCGGTCGACAATGAGCAGTTCTTC
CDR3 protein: CSAMRLAVDNEQFF